This T cell receptor (beta chain) was observed in a study of T cell responses to AZD1222 COVID-19 vaccine. Study overall: Pooling covered second doses at about 4 or about 12 weeks.

Sequencing was performed with immunoSEQ multiplex PCR; in TCRdb, only in-frame clones are kept and a portion is missing. The sample has 100,000 to 150,000 clones, about 85% seen once. Points from the study as a whole: Dominant at 160-218 and 743-854, vaccine-associated CD4 TCRs also spanned spike. Seropositive at baseline were only a handful of AZD1222 recipients.

The CDR3 has 14 amino acids. Trimming left V 0 bases short and J 2 bases short, with 8 bases between. The germline V gene has CDR1 LNHDA and CDR2 SQIVND (reference sequence). Remarks on this clone: Its antigen is as yet unknown.

The V and J genes are TRBV19 and TRBJ2-7; no definite D call. The sequencing here drew on peripheral blood, taken on day 0 of AZD1222 vaccination. The source is an adult in good health. CDR3 amino acids: CASSIEYGPYEQYF. CDR3 coding DNA: TGTGCCAGTAGTATAGAGTACGGGCCCTACGAGCAGTACTTC.